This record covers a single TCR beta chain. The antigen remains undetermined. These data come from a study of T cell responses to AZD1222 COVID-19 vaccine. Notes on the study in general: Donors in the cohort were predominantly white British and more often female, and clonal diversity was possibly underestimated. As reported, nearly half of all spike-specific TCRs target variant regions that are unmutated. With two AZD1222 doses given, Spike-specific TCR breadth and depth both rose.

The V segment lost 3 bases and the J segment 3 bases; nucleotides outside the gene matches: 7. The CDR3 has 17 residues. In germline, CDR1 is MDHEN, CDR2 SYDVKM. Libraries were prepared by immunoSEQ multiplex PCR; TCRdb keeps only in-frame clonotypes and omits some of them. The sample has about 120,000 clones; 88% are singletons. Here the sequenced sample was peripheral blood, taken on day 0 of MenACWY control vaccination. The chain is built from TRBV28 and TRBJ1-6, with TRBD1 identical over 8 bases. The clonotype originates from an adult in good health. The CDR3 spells CASSLHRGSNYNSPLHF. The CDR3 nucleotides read TGTGCCAGCAGTTTGCACAGGGGGAGCAACTATAATTCACCCCTCCACTTT.